This T cell receptor (beta chain) was sequenced during a study of CXCR3-negative and CXCR3-positive naive CD8 T cells. This clonotype is medium-sized by frequency. Antigen unknown. CDR3 length: 15 residues. From germline, CDR1 is SGHRS and CDR2 YFSETQ. The authors prepared UMI-labeled TRB cDNA libraries by 5' RACE. After re-calling the 5' RACE reads, TCRdb lists one entry per CDR3 protein, DNA absent. The table counts 6,000 to 7,000 distinct CDR3 sequences; 1.1% to 1.5% lies in the top ten. Study conclusions and caveats: For CXCR3-positive naive cells, TRB CDR3s were more hydrophobic than those of CXCR3-negative naive cells.

The chain carries TRBV5-1 and TRBJ1-1; TCRdb names TRBD1, which stays unverified in the absence of DNA. What was sequenced was naive CXCR3+ CD8+ T cells from blood. As for subset: CD45RO-CCR7+CD27+CD95- naive CD8+ T cells expressing CXCR3 (TNR3+). The source of this sequence is a human donor in good health. Some clones in this sample may be carry-over from other donors' samples. This chain's CDR3 is CASSRRDSRTTEAFF.